The rows below give T cell receptor beta chains drawn from one sample of a study of long-term antiretroviral therapy in people with HIV. Data came from immunoSEQ multiplex PCR; TCRdb stores just in-frame clones and leaves some out. In the table there are roughly 28,000 clones, 80% to 95% of which are singletons. The sample here was unsorted PBMCs, taken 3.1 years after starting antiretroviral therapy. These receptors were taken from a man aged 18 to 30 with HIV. CDR3s include the opening cysteine and the closing phenylalanine or tryptophan. D genes are given only for firm matches. Clone size, where shown, is once, few, many, or a class for clones that have expanded.

J gene	D gene	clone size	V gene	CDR3 DNA	CDR3 protein
TRBJ1-1	-	-	TRBV4-1	TGCGCCAGCAGCCCGGGCGAGGGGCTTGAAGCTTTCTTT	CASSPGEGLEAFF
TRBJ1-2	-	-	TRBV7-8	TGTGCCAGCGGGCCGGGTCCCAGCTCTAACTATGGCTACACCTTC	CASGPGPSSNYGYTF
TRBJ2-7	-	once	TRBV5-1	TGCGCCAGCAGAAGCCGGGACGGCGCCTACGAGCAGTACTTC	CASRSRDGAYEQYF
TRBJ1-2	-	-	TRBV5-6	TGTGCCAGCAGTGGGGGGACGGGCTACACCTTC	CASSGGTGYTF
TRBJ2-3	TRBD2	-	TRBV27	TGTGCCAGCAGTTTCGGACTAGCGGACCGCACAGATACGCAGTATTTT	CASSFGLADRTDTQYF
TRBJ2-7	-	-	TRBV19	TGTGCCAGTAGTGGGTCGCTCCTACTCGGGCAGTACTTC	CASSGSLLLGQYF
TRBJ1-2	-	-	TRBV5-5	TGTGCCAGCAGCTTAGGCAACGGGGACGGCTACACCTTC	CASSLGNGDGYTF
TRBJ2-1	-	-	TRBV4-3	TGCGCCAGCACGAGCAGTCGATTCTCCTACAATGAGCAGTTCTTC	CASTSSRFSYNEQFF
TRBJ1-1	-	-	TRBV10-3	TGTGCCATCAAGTTATCATTACAGGGGAACACTGAAGCTTTCTTT	CAIKLSLQGNTEAFF
TRBJ2-7	-	-	TRBV5-6	TGTGCCAGCAGCTTGGTAGGTTCCCACGAGCAGTACTTC	CASSLVGSHEQYF
TRBJ2-1	-	-	TRBV30	TGTGCCTGGAGGTGGGGGATTGGCAATGAGCAGTTCTTC	CAWRWGIGNEQFF
TRBJ2-1	-	-	TRBV27	TGTGCCAGCAGTCCGACGTGGGGCGATGAGCAGTTCTTC	CASSPTWGDEQFF
TRBJ2-7	-	-	TRBV6-5	TGTGCCAGCAGCCTACAGGGCTTGTCGTCCTACGAGCAGTACTTC	CASSLQGLSSYEQYF
TRBJ2-7	-	-	TRBV2	TGTGCCAGCACTGCCCCCGGGGACTCAGCCTACGAGCAGTACTTC	CASTAPGDSAYEQYF
TRBJ2-1	TRBD1	-	TRBV12-5	TGTGCTAGTGGTGCCGGACCCCAGGACAGGGCAAACAATGAGCAGTTCTTC	CASGAGPQDRANNEQFF
TRBJ1-6	-	-	TRBV21-1	TGTGCCAGCAGCACCCTTGTTGGGGACCAAGGTTGGAATTCACCCCTCCACTTT	CASSTLVGDQGWNSPLHF
TRBJ1-2	-	-	TRBV6-6	TGTGCCAGCAGTTTAAGAAGTCCTATCTATGGCTACACCTTC	CASSLRSPIYGYTF
TRBJ2-3	-	-	TRBV5-4	TGTGCCAGCAGCTTAACAGGGAACGCAGATACGCAGTATTTT	CASSLTGNADTQYF
TRBJ2-2	-	-	TRBV2	TGTGCCAGCACCACGGGACGGCCGAACACCGGGGAGCTGTTTTTT	CASTTGRPNTGELFF
TRBJ1-5	-	-	TRBV15	TGTGCCACCAGCAGACGAACCCATCAGCCCCAGCATTTT	CATSRRTHQPQHF
TRBJ1-5	-	-	TRBV10-2	TGCGCCAGCACGGGGGGGTCGGGGCAGCCCCAGCATTTT	CASTGGSGQPQHF
TRBJ1-5	-	-	TRBV19	TGTGCCAGTGGCTCCCCCCAGCATTTT	CASGSPQHF
TRBJ1-1	-	-	TRBV29-1	TGCAGCACCCCCGGGGACACTGAAGCTTTCTTT	CSTPGDTEAFF
TRBJ2-7	-	-	TRBV4-3	TGCGCCAGCAGCCAAGATCCTCCGGATGGGAGGAGCTCCTACGAGCAGTACTTC	CASSQDPPDGRSSYEQYF
TRBJ1-6	-	-	TRBV30	TGTGCCTGGAGTGTACTCTCTCGACAGCTATATAATTCACCCCTCCACTTT	CAWSVLSRQLYNSPLHF
TRBJ2-1	-	-	TRBV7-2	TGTGCCAGCAGCTTAGTAGTGGGATGGGACGATGAGCAGTTCTTC	CASSLVVGWDDEQFF
TRBJ2-2	-	-	TRBV12-1	TGTGCCACCCATACACGATTATCCACCGGGGAGCTGTTTTTT	CATHTRLSTGELFF
TRBJ1-2	TRBD1	-	TRBV27	TGTGCCAGCAGTTTAAGGACAGGGTACACTAACTATGGCTACACCTTC	CASSLRTGYTNYGYTF
TRBJ2-2	-	once	TRBV4-1	TGCGCCAGCTCTGCCCGGAGTTCCAACACCGGGGAGCTGTTTTTT	CASSARSSNTGELFF
TRBJ2-5	-	-	TRBV29-1	TGCAGCGGAACAGGGTTGTACCAAGAGACCCAGTACTTC	CSGTGLYQETQYF
TRBJ1-5	-	-	TRBV7-2	TGTGCCAGCAGCCGACGGATTAATAGCAATCAGCCCCAGCATTTT	CASSRRINSNQPQHF
TRBJ2-2	-	once	TRBV27	TGTGCCAGCAGTGCTCTCCGGGGAACCCGAGCTCAGACCGGGGAGCTGTTTTTT	CASSALRGTRAQTGELFF
TRBJ2-7	-	-	TRBV2	TGTGCCAGCGTGGACTCCCTTAGGGAGCAGTACTTC	CASVDSLREQYF
TRBJ2-5	-	-	TRBV21-1	TGTGCCAGCAGAGGAGGAGGGACTAGCGAAGAGACCCAGTACTTC	CASRGGGTSEETQYF
TRBJ2-3	-	-	TRBV14	TGTGCCAGCAGCTGGAGGGGCACTCGGAACACAGATACGCAGTATTTT	CASSWRGTRNTDTQYF
TRBJ2-5	-	-	TRBV5-8	TGTGCCAGAGCTGGGGGACTTCAAGAGACCCAGTACTTC	CARAGGLQETQYF
TRBJ1-6	TRBD1	once	TRBV30	TGTGCCTGGAGCGCAGAGGACAGGGAGAGGGCACCCCTCCACTTT	CAWSAEDRERAPLHF
TRBJ2-7	-	few	TRBV10-2	TGCGCCAGCACGGGCGGGCTAGCAAGCGAGCAGTACTTC	CASTGGLASEQYF
TRBJ2-7	-	-	TRBV29-1	TGCAGCGTCCGACAGGACAACTACGAGCAGTACTTC	CSVRQDNYEQYF
TRBJ2-7	-	few	TRBV7-8	TGTGCCAGCAGCTTAGGGGCCTACGAGCAGTACTTC	CASSLGAYEQYF
TRBJ1-2	-	-	TRBV4-1	TGCGCCAGCAGCCAAGCAGGGGCAAACGATGGCTACACCTTC	CASSQAGANDGYTF
TRBJ2-3	TRBD2	-	TRBV9	TGTGCCAGCAGCGTAGCCCCAATCGGACGACTAGCGGGAGACACAGATACGCAGTATTTT	CASSVAPIGRLAGDTDTQYF
TRBJ1-1	-	-	TRBV19	TGTGCCAGTAGTATTGCGGACGAAGCTTTCTTT	CASSIADEAFF